This T cell receptor beta chain was sequenced in a study of cytomegalovirus exposure and HLA in healthy donors (TCRdb year 2017). About the full investigation: In an earlier analysis of approximately 500 of the donors, 250 to 350 Gb of sequence data and approximately 100 million unique TCR beta sequences from some 170 million T cells were reported. A handful of DR-DQ haplotypes were handled as single units for association and clustering because linkage in the cohort was strong. The study was designed to test whether signatures of past pathogen exposure could be identified by cataloging public T cell receptors. An earlier analysis of fewer than 700 of the donors applied high-throughput TCR beta sequencing to assess whether each TCR beta V gene segment acted as functional or pseudogenic. To study patterns of TCR occurrence, a later analysis re-analyzed previously published TCR beta repertoires from around 670 donors and added high-resolution HLA genotyping. Donor age, sex, ethnicity and CMV serostatus were collected together with the repertoire data. An early release covering 550 to 700 HLA-typed donors comprised approximately 300 gigabases of sequencing data and 85 million to 100 million unique TCR sequences. The study used immunosequencing to profile the T cell repertoires of some 600 subjects and linked those repertoires to cytomegalovirus serostatus. Every discovery cohort repertoire had been produced on one sequencing platform. Across 398 genotyped donors of the cohort, an average of about 240,000 unique TCR beta nucleotide sequences per donor were sequenced, and roughly a sixth of those sequences were non-productive. Rather than using new phenotypic data, the later analysis identified candidate immune exposures from TCR beta sequences and from how often those sequences occurred across donors. To predict cytomegalovirus infection status, the study brought together high-throughput TCR immunosequencing, statistical association of individual TCRs with disease status, and machine learning. A later genetic analysis used genome-wide SNP genotypes for about three fifths of the roughly 700 donors, treating that subset as a discovery cohort. Of the approximately 400 genotyped donors, approximately 83% fell in the genetic ancestry cluster associated with self-reported Caucasian donors. Typing coverage differed by locus: A, B, C, DRB1 and DQB1 were typed in about 620-630 donors, DQA1 in about 500, DPA1 in 600 to 610, and DPB1 in about 450. Along with the 666-subject first cohort, a separate validation cohort of roughly 110 different subjects was used. HLA typing covered class I and class II loci at four-digit resolution. Broader findings and caveats from the paper: The sequencing pipeline was judged likely to have produced a cluster of highly shared sequence variants as a technical artifact. Most TCR sequences were observed very rarely across donors, whereas some public TCRs were present in many individuals. In a later analysis, around 17,000 TCR beta sequences were associated with specific HLA alleles at a false discovery rate of 0.05. When HLA alleles, especially DR and DQ, strongly co-occurred, attributing TCR associations to individual alleles was difficult. In a later analysis, most CMV-associated TCR beta chains were found to appear HLA-restricted, with HLA associations seemingly driven largely by CMV exposure. Compared with equally common non-associated chains, HLA-associated TCR beta chains in a later analysis were more clonally expanded and had lower generation probabilities. According to a later analysis, parvovirus B19, influenza, CMV and Epstein-Barr virus appeared linked to several top co-occurrence clusters. Immune exposure information for the cohort was limited to CMV serostatus. The study gave a list of 150 to 200 TCR beta chains associated with cytomegalovirus. Because HLA typing was unavailable for some donors at each locus, only the typed subset was used in association tests. The authors suggested that the approach could potentially be extended to other disease states and immunological phenotypes. Some IMGT-functional V segments, including TRBV6-2 and TRBV6-3, could not be distinguished by the 87-base-pair reads and were therefore excluded. In vitro tests confirmed that a few of the cytomegalovirus-associated TCR beta chains recognize cytomegalovirus antigens. An earlier analysis of roughly 570 of the donors showed that most TCR beta V segments appeared in productive rearrangements either about 90% or about 30% of the time, which broadly matched IMGT annotations. The presence/absence analyses assumed that sequencing depth was roughly uniform across donors, and that assumption may not be true. A later analysis found that TCR association rates varied across HLA loci, with DRB1 alleles showing the most associated TCRs and HLA-C alleles the fewest. In a later genetic analysis, a missense DCLRE1C variant was associated with V-gene and J-gene trimming of TCR beta chains, and the association was replicated in an independent cohort. Because counts were too low, roughly 18 rarely observed V segments, including chromosome 9 orphons, were left out of the earlier analysis of about 620 of the donors. Only TCR beta chains were sequenced in this cohort, and the absence of alpha or paired-chain data limited detectable features. Cytomegalovirus status was reported to be diagnosed by the classifier with high specificity and sensitivity in both the original and validation cohorts. Linkage disequilibrium might explain the correlated functional status among segregating V segments, but an unknown experimental factor could not be ruled out. Compared with the approximately 600-donor mean, donors in an Asian-associated ancestry cluster had fewer N-insertions in productive TCRs, according to a later genetic analysis. A further reported finding was that TCR beta sequences accurately predicted the HLA-A and HLA-B alleles for most subjects in the first cohort.

The cohort consisted of 666 healthy bone marrow donors. All cohort members were sampled while nominally healthy, although unrecorded immune exposures were likely present. The donor was CMV seronegative and belonged to the group of 380 or so seronegative cohort members. Each donor provided a peripheral blood sample, and peripheral blood mononuclear cells were used for TCR beta sequencing. Genomic DNA extraction from the blood cell samples was performed with the Qiagen DNeasy Blood Extraction Kit. To prepare the library, the immunoSEQ multiplex PCR assay was applied. For the multiplex PCR, a mixture combining 60 forward primers for TCR Vbeta segments and 13 reverse primers for TCR Jbeta segments was used. The CDR3 region of rearranged TCR beta genes was amplified from genomic DNA by a multiplex PCR assay. The amplified TCR beta libraries were sequenced on the Illumina HiSeq System as 87-base-pair reads. Per the source publication's procedure: In a later analysis, approximately 74 million unique TCR beta chains were counted across the approximately 620 repertoires, and some 10 million of these chains were shared by at least two donors. Raw reads were error-corrected and collapsed into unique sequences with a nearest-neighbor algorithm that merged closely related sequences to remove PCR and sequencing errors. V, D and J gene segments were assigned by aligning CDR3 sequences to IMGT reference sequences. For a sequence to be retained, a match of at least six nucleotides to both a V gene segment and a J gene segment was required. A rearrangement counted as productive if the CDR3 had no stop codons and remained in frame with V and J, and every other rearrangement counted as non-productive. CDR3 was defined by IMGT convention, running from the second conserved V-encoded cysteine to the conserved J-encoded phenylalanine. Sequences without an unambiguous match to a single V gene segment were excluded from the earlier analysis of approximately 560 of the donors. In an earlier analysis of several hundred of the donors, a V segment was called functional when productive rearrangements were above 56.7%, and segregating when the standard deviation between donors exceeded 5%. A statistical classification framework was built to diagnose cytomegalovirus status from the catalog of TCR beta chain sequences. In a later analysis, V and J genes were assigned by comparing TCR nucleotide sequences against IMGT/GENE-DB human TR gene sequences. Using the TCRdist pipeline, a later analysis assigned CDR3 sequences along with most-parsimonious VDJ recombination scenarios. In a later analysis, each TCR beta chain was defined by its CDR3 amino acid sequence together with its V-gene family, and reads without a unique V-gene family were excluded. A later analysis removed 500 to 650 highly shared, low-generation-probability nucleotide sequences to deal with suspected cross-contamination and a sequencing artifact. For each public chain, a later analysis derived a clonal expansion index from normalized ranks of inferred template counts within each repertoire. A later analysis computed generation probabilities with a VDJ recombination model fitted to out-of-frame rearrangements, and checked the results against IGoR. In a later analysis, TCR-TCR, TCR-HLA and TCR-CMV co-occurrence was scored with hypergeometric tests, and a repertoire-size bias correction was applied to TCR pairs. In a later analysis, false discovery rates were estimated by permuting HLA or CMV assignments 20 times. In a later analysis, co-occurring TCRs were grouped using DBSCAN, with TCRdist sequence similarity added in when clustering inside HLA-allele-positive subsets. Co-occurrence clustering excluded repertoires with fewer than 30,000 or more than 120,000 public chains, plus five with anomalous nucleotide sharing. TCRdb holds this immuneACCESS table with in-frame rearrangements only. Some clones are missing; in checked studies, unresolved V genes explain under half, and the rest has no known cause. V and J calls and clone size come straight from that table; D and trimming were deduced from the DNA. Within this sample are about 250,000 clones, with about 88% of them counted one time only. The ten largest clones capture around 0.22% of the sample.

Notes on this clone: Its binding antigen is unknown. The sample holds no much larger clone one base away, and base qualities are not on file.

Measured from the cysteine to the phenylalanine, the CDR3 is 15 residues long. The read is trimmed to its CDR3 DNA, 45 bases read in frame from base 1. At the junction V is shortened by 4 bases and J by 2 bases, with 12 bases in between. In the germline V gene, CDR1 corresponds to SNHLY and CDR2 to FYNNEI. This chain joins TRBV2 to TRBJ2-1; a tentative D call is TRBD2 (6 bases match). Sample: PBMCs. The clonotype comes from a girl aged 2 to 9 in good health and CMV-seronegative. The nucleotide sequence is given as TGTGCCAGCAGTGTAGGACGGACTACCTACAATGAGCAGTTCTTC. This sequence encodes CASSVGRTTYNEQFF.